This paragraph reports one TCR beta chain. Its antigen remains unknown. The entry originates in a study of long-term antiretroviral therapy in people with HIV. Overall study: The 2015 immediate-ART recommendation was preceded by the earliest samples by about a decade. Findings and caveats of the study: Against controls, HIV repertoires showed narrower ranges of CDR3 length.

The CDR3 sequence is 13 residues long. V gave up 4 bases and J gave up 4 bases; unmatched junction bases: 3. In germline, CDR1 is MNHEY, CDR2 SMNVEV (reference sequence). This was the immunoSEQ v3.0 assay at survey level. Measured with immunoSEQ multiplex PCR; TCRdb has only the in-frame clones, and not every one. The table records around 30,000 clones, around 83% of them present only once. The sample here was unsorted PBMCs, taken 0.4 years after starting antiretroviral therapy. The genes are TRBV27 and TRBJ1-1; TRBD1 matches at 7 bases. The receptor comes from a man aged 18 to 30 with HIV. CDR3 residues: CASSSTGATEAFF. In DNA form, the CDR3 reads TGTGCCAGCAGTTCAACAGGGGCCACTGAAGCTTTCTTT.